The text below deals with one TCR beta chain. In the original workflow: Estimation of nucleated cell counts was performed using reference gene primer amplification. Profiling relied on immunoSEQ multiplex PCR, and the TCRdb table lists in-frame clones only, not all of them. D and trimming come from the DNA, and the V and J calls and clone size come from that table. The table lists 50,000 to 75,000 clones, around 93% of them singletons. The data stem from a study of blood T cell repertoires in COVID-19. As for the study in general: Samples of COVID-19 (acute and convalescent) were obtained from the United States, Italy and Spain. In each case, the material was cDNA or gDNA derived from T cells, B-cell-depleted T cells, or PBMCs.

Sequencing was carried out using peripheral blood. The receptor was isolated from an older man with active COVID-19.

The CDR3 sequence: CAVLGGASTDTQYF. CDR3 in DNA: TGTGCCGTTCTGGGCGGGGCCAGCACAGATACGCAGTATTTT. V usage is TRBV19 and J usage is TRBJ2-3; weak D call: TRBD2 (6 bases). The CDR3 runs 14 residues. Germline V gives CDR1 LNHDA, CDR2 SQIVND (reference sequence). V lost 11 bases and J lost 0, with 15 bases in between.